The present T cell receptor beta chain was sequenced within a study of blood T cell repertoires in COVID-19. Study details: Researchers got acute and convalescent COVID-19 samples from the United States, Italy and Spain. T cells, B-cell-depleted T cells, or PBMCs supplied cDNA or gDNA.

Original methodology: Quantification of nucleated cells was approximated via reference gene primer amplification. The method was immunoSEQ multiplex PCR; TCRdb's version includes in-frame clones alone and lacks a portion of them. The V and J calls and clone size come from that table; D and trimming were worked out from the DNA. Of about 41,000 clones listed, around 85% are singletons. The ends lost 6 bases at V and 2 bases at J; junction bases unmatched: 7. Germline CDR1 LNHDA, CDR2 SQIVND (reference sequence). The CDR3 spans 15 residues. Specimen: peripheral blood. This sequence was found in a woman aged 55-70 years with acute or convalescent COVID-19. This chain joins TRBV19 and TRBJ1-5, with TRBD1 identical over 7 bases. In nucleotides, the CDR3 is TGTGCCAGTAGGATCGACAGGGTTGGCAATCAGCCCCAGCATTTT. Translating gives CASRIDRVGNQPQHF. Full variable domain (remainder filled in from reference TRBV19 and TRBJ1-5): DGGITQSPKYLFRKEGQNVTLSCEQNLNHDAMYWYRQDPGQGLRLIYYSQIVNDFQKGDIAEGYSVSREKKESFPLTVTSAQKNPTAFYLCASRIDRVGNQPQHFGDGTRLSIL.